These 4 T cell receptor beta chains were all obtained from the same sample, sequenced in a study of T-cell reconstitution after alpha-beta-depleted transplantation in children. The TCRbeta library incorporated unique molecular identifiers. TCRdb called the PCR reads again in MiXCR, with one record for every CDR3 protein. This sample has approximately 400,000 distinct CDR3 sequences, with around 9.9% found just once. The source material was PBMCs from the stem cell graft donor, sampled from the stem cell graft. The source of these receptors is a human donor who donated a stem cell graft to a child with acute myeloid leukemia.

The J gene is TRBJ2-1, the V gene TRBV6-2 or TRBV6-3; TRBD2 aligns across 14 bases. The CDR3 sequence is 16 residues long. Germline CDR1 MNHEY, CDR2 SVGEGT. Germline trimming cut 0 bases from V and 6 bases from J; bases unmatched to any gene: 1. The CDR3 sequence: CASSYSGTSGSNEQFF. As DNA, the CDR3 is TGTGCCAGCAGTTACTCCGGGACTAGCGGGAGCAATGAGCAGTTCTTC.

This clonotype has only a few counts. This chain connects TRBV10-3 to TRBJ1-5; D is ambiguous. This CDR3 contains 12 residues. V was cut by 5 bases and J by 4 bases, with 6 bases left in between. Germline V gene sequence: CDR1 ENHRY, CDR2 SYGVKD. CDR3 bases: TGTGCCATCAGTCCCGAGAATCAGCCCCAGCATTTT. The encoded protein is CAISPENQPQHF.

The chain uses TRBV7-2 and TRBJ2-5, with 7 bases aligning to TRBD1. This CDR3 has 14 amino acids. J was trimmed by 5 bases and V by 5 bases; bases with no gene match: 8. From germline, CDR1 is SGHTA and CDR2 FQGNSA. CDR3 amino acids: CASSPGTVGETQYF. CDR3 DNA: TGTGCCAGCAGCCCCGGGACAGTAGGCGAGACCCAGTACTTC.

CDR3 protein: CSVEGAGGQETQYF. CDR3 nucleotides: TGCAGCGTTGAGGGAGCGGGGGGTCAAGAGACCCAGTACTTC. This chain connects TRBV29-1 to TRBJ2-5, with TRBD2 matching over 9 bases. This CDR3 has 14 residues. The V gene's germline CDR1 is SQVTM and CDR2 ANQGSEA. After removal of 3 bases from V and 2 bases from J, the junction contained 4 bases not matched to a gene.